This TCR beta chain was sequenced for a study of cytomegalovirus exposure and HLA in healthy donors. Study details: An earlier analysis found some 100 million unique TCR beta sequences from approximately 190 million T cells.

Study-wide results and caveats: V- and J-gene trimming in TCR beta was tied to a missense DCLRE1C variant by an analysis performed later. An analysis that was carried out later associated 15,000 to 20,000 TCR beta sequences with HLA alleles at 0.05 false discovery rate.

To note about this clone: No antigen is known for it.

This CDR3 is 15 amino acids long. With V trimmed by 5 bases and J by 0 bases, 6 bases remained unmatched. The V gene's germline CDR1 is SGHVS and CDR2 FQNEAQ. The PCR ran on 60 Vbeta and 13 Jbeta primers. Here immunoSEQ multiplex PCR was the method, and the copy in TCRdb shows in-frame clones only, minus some. The sample contains around 160,000 clones, over 60% of which appear only once. This clonotype was sampled from a man in his forties or fifties in good health and CMV-seropositive. Sequences were obtained from PBMCs. This chain connects TRBV7-8 to TRBJ2-7; 8 bases agree with TRBD2. Here the CDR3 DNA reads TGTGCCAGCAGCCAACTAGCGGTGAGCTCCTACGAGCAGTACTTC. It codes for CASSQLAVSSYEQYF.